These 30 T cell receptor beta chains came from one sample sequenced in a study of cytomegalovirus exposure and HLA in healthy donors. Only in-frame clones appear in the TCRdb table, and some are missing; sequencing was by immunoSEQ multiplex PCR. The data hold some 160,000 clones, with roughly 92% observed a single time. Sequencing was performed on PBMCs. These receptor sequences come from a man younger than 35 in good health and CMV-seronegative.

The rearrangement joins TRBV25-1 to TRBJ1-4; 8 bases fit TRBD1. Germline CDR1 is MGHDK and CDR2 is SYGVNS. Germline trimming cut 7 bases from V and 5 bases from J; bases unmatched to any gene: 9. CDR3 length: 15 amino acids. This CDR3 is CASTRGQGLNEKLFF. CDR3 bases: TGTGCCAGCACCCGAGGACAGGGTTTAAATGAAAAACTGTTTTTT.

The rearrangement joins TRBV27 to TRBJ1-3, with D uncertain. The germline V and J ends were trimmed by 4 bases and 0 bases, with 7 bases remaining between them. The CDR3 contains 14 residues. CDR1 MNHEY and CDR2 SMNVEV come from the germline V gene (reference sequence). This CDR3 is CASSYAGSGNTIYF. The CDR3 coding sequence is TGTGCCAGCAGTTATGCAGGCTCTGGAAACACCATATATTTT.

The V call is TRBV27, the J call TRBJ2-2; possible D gene TRBD1, 5 bases. V dropped 3 bases and J dropped 0 bases, with 14 bases sitting between them. CDR3 size: 17 residues. CDR1 and CDR2 (germline): MNHEY, SMNVEV (reference sequence). This chain's CDR3 is CASSFNLRRANTGELFF. Here the CDR3 DNA reads TGTGCCAGCAGTTTTAACCTCCGCAGGGCGAACACCGGGGAGCTGTTTTTT.

This rearrangement joins TRBV30 to TRBJ1-3; 8 nucleotides match TRBD1. This CDR3 is built from 18 residues. Germline lookup yields CDR1 GTSNPN and CDR2 SVGIG (reference sequence). Trimming at V came to 4 bases and at J to 0 bases, leaving 14 bases not matched to a gene. CDR3 coding DNA: TGTGCCTGGAATTTTGGGACAGGACTATCATTCTCTGGAAACACCATATATTTT. Protein sequence: CAWNFGTGLSFSGNTIYF.

This clone was seen a single time. J is TRBJ1-2 and V is TRBV6-1, with 8 bases lining up with TRBD1. The CDR3 contains 13 residues. V gave up 3 bases and J gave up 3 bases; unmatched junction bases: 0. CDR1 MNHNS and CDR2 SASEGT come from the germline V gene. Written as DNA, the CDR3 is TGTGCCAGCAGTGAGACAGGGGACTATGGCTACACCTTC. Translating it yields CASSETGDYGYTF.

The chain recombines TRBV7-9 with TRBJ1-1; tentatively, D is TRBD1 (5 bases). Per the germline V gene, CDR1 is SEHNR and CDR2 is FQNEAQ (reference sequence). The V gene lost 0 bases and the J gene lost 3 bases, with 11 bases spanning the gap. This CDR3 has 15 residues. The chain's CDR3 is CASSLAVGEDTEAFF. In nucleotides, the CDR3 is TGTGCCAGCAGCTTAGCAGTAGGGGAGGACACTGAAGCTTTCTTT.

The chain joins TRBV27 to TRBJ1-5; D call uncertain. Germline CDR1 reads MNHEY; CDR2 reads SMNVEV (reference sequence). The CDR3 length is 11 residues. V was trimmed by 6 bases and J by 6 bases, leaving 6 bases between them. CDR3 amino acids: CASRGCQPQHF. CDR3 DNA: TGTGCCAGCAGGGGCTGTCAGCCCCAGCATTTT.

This chain uses TRBV7-9 with TRBJ2-7; a possible D gene is TRBD1 (6 bases). V was cut by 4 bases and J by 2 bases, with 12 bases left in between. This CDR3 is 14 amino acids long. Germline lookup yields CDR1 SEHNR and CDR2 FQNEAQ (reference sequence). CDR3 coding DNA: TGTGCCAGCAGCTCAGGGGACGGCCCCTACGAGCAGTACTTC. Encoded protein: CASSSGDGPYEQYF.

This clone was counted at least ten times. The V call is TRBV2, the J call TRBJ2-5, with 7 bases that match TRBD2. CDR3 length equals 12 residues. From germline, CDR1 is SNHLY and CDR2 FYNNEI. The junction had 4 bases not matched to a gene; V was cut back by 7 bases and J by 5 bases. CDR3 protein: CASKQAGETQYF. The CDR3 DNA reads TGTGCCAGCAAACAAGCGGGGGAGACCCAGTACTTC.

The V call is TRBV14, the J call TRBJ2-7; 8 nucleotides line up with TRBD1. CDR1 is SGHDN, CDR2 FVKESK, per germline. V lost 4 bases to trimming and J lost 2 bases; unmatched junction nucleotides: 1. This CDR3 contains 13 residues. CDR3 sequence reads: CASSRQGTYEQYV. In nucleotides, the CDR3 is TGTGCCAGCAGCCGACAGGGGACCTACGAGCAGTACGTC.

The chain uses TRBV6-1 and TRBJ2-1; a weak D match, TRBD2 (5 bases). The CDR3 is 14 residues long. Per the germline V gene, CDR1 is MNHNS and CDR2 is SASEGT. The V end was cut by 9 bases, the J end by 3 bases, with 15 bases between. CDR3 in amino acids: CASTDWGDYNEQFF. DNA of the CDR3: TGTGCCAGTACGGACTGGGGAGACTACAATGAGCAGTTCTTC.

This sequence joins TRBV21-1 and TRBJ2-7; TRBD1 is the table's D call, not checked against the DNA. TRBV21-1 is shown as a pseudogene. The CDR3 is 15 amino acids. This CDR3 is CASSTFRDRVYEQYF. The CDR3 bases are TGTGCCAGCAGCACCTTCCGGGACAGAGTATACGAGCAGTACTTC.

This chain uses TRBV5-5 with TRBJ1-2; 7 nucleotides match TRBD1. J lost 6 bases, V lost 4 bases, and 12 bases had no gene match. Germline lookup yields CDR1 SGHKS and CDR2 YYEKEE (reference sequence). CDR3 size: 15 residues. The CDR3 reads CASSLMDRTGNGYTF. CDR3 in DNA: TGTGCCAGCAGCCTAATGGACAGGACGGGTAATGGCTACACCTTC.

The chain has TRBV11-2 and TRBJ2-7; 11 positions agree with TRBD2. Germline V gene sequence: CDR1 SGHAT, CDR2 FQNNGV. The CDR3 is 15 residues long. The ends lost 8 bases at V and 0 bases at J; junction bases unmatched: 6. CDR3 sequence reads: CASGPGLAASYEQYF. The DNA of the CDR3 is TGTGCCAGCGGGCCGGGACTAGCGGCCTCCTACGAGCAGTACTTC.

CDR3 bases: TGTGCCAGCAGCGTAGCCGGGGGGCGCGCCACCGGGGAGCTGTTTTTT. Translation: CASSVAGGRATGELFF. The chain recombines TRBV9 with TRBJ2-2; D possibly corresponds to TRBD2 (7 bases). The CDR3 runs to 16 residues. Germline V gene sequence: CDR1 SGDLS, CDR2 YYNGEE. V lost 0 bases and J 4 bases, leaving 13 bases between the germline ends.

A few counts support this clone. CDR3 nucleotides: TGTGCCAGCAGACCCACTCGGGGGGCCCACGAGCAGTACTTC. It encodes CASRPTRGAHEQYF. The rearrangement uses TRBV7-2 and TRBJ2-7, with D possibly being TRBD2 (7 bases). The germline V gene has CDR1 SGHTA and CDR2 FQGNSA. The CDR3 totals 14 residues. The ends were cut back, 6 bases at V and 5 bases at J, with 17 bases in the middle.

This chain links TRBV29-1 with TRBJ2-3; TRBD2 matches 10 bases. CDR3 length: 16 amino acids. Germline V lookup: CDR1 SQVTM, CDR2 ANQGSEA. Losses at the gene ends were 4 bases for V and 2 bases for J; bases not matched to a gene: 9. CDR3 in DNA: TGCAGCGTTGCGGATAGCGGGGGGCGTCACACAGATACGCAGTATTTT. It specifies CSVADSGGRHTDTQYF.

The chain combines TRBV10-3 with TRBJ1-6; 10 nucleotides match TRBD1. This CDR3 comprises 17 residues. Germline V gene data show CDR1 as ENHRY and CDR2 as SYGVKD. V lost 2 bases and J lost 5; bases outside the gene matches: 6. CDR3 in amino acids: CAISERGQGLNNSPLHF. DNA of the CDR3: TGTGCCATCAGTGAGCGGGGACAGGGGTTAAATAATTCACCCCTCCACTTT.

This clone has more than one count but fewer than ten. The V call is TRBV7-9, the J call TRBJ2-7, with TRBD2 matching 13 bases. Losses at the gene ends were 5 bases for V and 5 bases for J; bases not matched to a gene: 12. In germline, CDR1 is SEHNR, CDR2 FQNEAQ (reference sequence). The length of the CDR3 is 17 residues. CDR3: CASSGPGTSGTVHEQYV. The CDR3 DNA reads as TGTGCCAGCAGCGGCCCCGGGACTAGCGGGACGGTCCACGAGCAGTACGTC.

This chain's CDR3 is CASSPVPGGYSEAFF. DNA for the CDR3: TGCGCCAGCAGCCCGGTACCAGGGGGATATAGTGAAGCTTTCTTT. The rearrangement links TRBV5-1 to TRBJ1-1, with TRBD1 matching 7 bases. With V trimmed by 4 bases and J by 7 bases, 13 bases remained unmatched. Germline CDR1 and CDR2: SGHRS and YFSETQ. This CDR3 is 15 amino acids long.

V usage is TRBV19 and J usage is TRBJ1-4, with D maybe TRBD1 (5 bases). Trimming cost V 1 base and J 3 bases, with 9 bases left between them. The CDR3 has 15 residues. The germline V gene has CDR1 LNHDA and CDR2 SQIVND (reference sequence). For the CDR3, the DNA is TGTGCCAGTAGTATAGGGGGGGTGGCTAATGAAAAACTGTTTTTT. Translating gives CASSIGGVANEKLFF. Drawing the rest from reference TRBV19 and TRBJ1-4, the complete variable domain is DGGITQSPKYLFRKEGQNVTLSCEQNLNHDAMYWYRQDPGQGLRLIYYSQIVNDFQKGDIAEGYSVSREKKESFPLTVTSAQKNPTAFYLCASSIGGVANEKLFFGSGTQLSVL.

The rearrangement joins TRBV2 to TRBJ2-7; D may be TRBD1 (6 bases). This CDR3 contains 14 residues. V lost 7 bases and J lost 6, with 19 bases in between. CDR1 is SNHLY, CDR2 FYNNEI, per germline. The CDR3 DNA sequence: TGTGCCAGCACAATTGGACAGTTATACCGCGAGCAGTACTTC. It is translated as CASTIGQLYREQYF.

This chain joins TRBV30 and TRBJ2-1, with 8 positions matching TRBD2. The germline V gene has CDR1 GTSNPN and CDR2 SVGIG (reference sequence). The ends lost 8 bases at V and 4 bases at J; junction bases unmatched: 16. There are 16 residues in the CDR3. The CDR3 DNA reads as TGTGCCCATTCCGGGACTAGAGCGAGAGGGTACAATGAGCAGTTCTTC. Translation gives CAHSGTRARGYNEQFF.

V is TRBV9 and J is TRBJ1-4, with D perhaps matching TRBD1 (5 bases). Deletions cut 0 bases from V and 7 bases from J, with 10 bases between. Per the germline V gene, CDR1 is SGDLS and CDR2 is YYNGEE. The CDR3 extends over 14 amino acids. The DNA of the CDR3 is TGTGCCAGCAGCGTAGGGGGCTTGGGTGAAAAACTGTTTTTT. Its protein is CASSVGGLGEKLFF.

The rearrangement joins TRBV5-4 to TRBJ1-2; 7 bases match TRBD1. J gave up 3 bases and V 4 bases, and 6 bases lay outside the gene matches. The V gene's germline CDR1 is SGHNT and CDR2 YYREEE (reference sequence). The CDR3 runs to 14 residues. The CDR3 spells CASSGTGTDYGYTF. CDR3 DNA sequence: TGTGCCAGCAGCGGGACCGGGACAGACTATGGCTACACCTTC.

The chain carries TRBV5-1 and TRBJ1-4; D uncertain. Germline lookup yields CDR1 SGHRS and CDR2 YFSETQ. Trimming took 4 bases from V and 8 from J, leaving 18 bases between them. The CDR3 runs to 15 residues. CDR3 amino acids: CASSPEVGSGEKLFF. CDR3 DNA: TGCGCCAGCAGCCCCGAGGTAGGAAGTGGCGAAAAACTGTTTTTT.

The J gene is TRBJ2-3, the V gene TRBV6-1; TRBD2 is a possible D gene (6 bases). Germline V gives CDR1 MNHNS, CDR2 SASEGT. Trimming left V 2 bases short and J 2 bases short, with 14 bases between. This CDR3 is 16 amino acids long. The chain's CDR3 is CASSEQGGTYTDTQYF. The CDR3, as DNA: TGTGCCAGCAGTGAACAGGGAGGCACCTACACAGATACGCAGTATTTT.

This rearrangement joins TRBV5-4 to TRBJ2-1, with 9 bases aligning to TRBD2. The germline CDR1 and CDR2 sequences are SGHNT and YYREEE (reference sequence). CDR3 length: 16 amino acids. The trim removed 4 bases at V and 2 bases at J, leaving 7 bases unmatched. The CDR3 DNA is TGTGCCAGCAGCAGGACTAGCGATACGCCCTACAATGAGCAGTTCTTC. Its translation is CASSRTSDTPYNEQFF. The whole variable domain, remainder taken from reference TRBV5-4 and TRBJ2-1, is ETGVTQSPTHLIKTRGQQVTLRCSSQSGHNTVSWYQQALGQGPQFIFQYYREEENGRGNFPPRFSGLQFPNYSSELNVNALELDDSALYLCASSRTSDTPYNEQFFGPGTRLTVL.

The chain is built from TRBV29-1 and TRBJ2-5, with 10 positions matching TRBD1. In germline, CDR1 is SQVTM, CDR2 ANQGSEA. The J segment lost 4 bases and the V segment lost 7 bases, leaving 15 bases of the junction unmatched. The CDR3 length is 16 residues. This CDR3 reads CSAENYRDRGRETQYF. The CDR3 region has the DNA TGCAGCGCTGAGAATTACCGGGACAGGGGACGAGAGACCCAGTACTTC. Filled out from reference TRBV29-1 and TRBJ2-5, the complete variable domain reads SAVISQKPSRDICQRGTSLTIQCQVDSQVTMMFWYRQQPGQSLTLIATANQGSEATYESGFVIDKFPISRPNLTFSTLTVSNMSPEDSSIYLCSAENYRDRGRETQYFGPGTRLLVL.

This sequence joins TRBV5-5 and TRBJ2-7, with 9 positions matching TRBD1. V shed 4 bases, J shed 3 bases, and the junction held 8 bases outside the gene matches. CDR1 and CDR2 from the germline V gene are SGHKS and YYEKEE (reference sequence). The length of the CDR3 is 15 residues. CDR3 region: CASSEDRGLSYEQYF. CDR3 sequence (DNA): TGTGCCAGCAGCGAGGACAGGGGACTCAGCTACGAGCAGTACTTC.